This TCR beta chain originates from a study of blood T cell repertoires in COVID-19. Assay used: immunoSEQ multiplex PCR; TCRdb lists only in-frame clones, some missing. The table has around 300,000 clones, around nine tenths seen once. Germline values: CDR1 MNHEY, CDR2 SVGAGI. V shed 4 bases and J shed 11 bases, with 15 bases lying between them. The CDR3 has 13 residues. This chain joins TRBV6-5 and TRBJ2-1; D is perhaps TRBD2 (6 bases). Material: PBMCs or T cells enriched from blood (not recorded which). The source is a woman aged 18-29 years who had recovered from COVID-19. DNA for the CDR3: TGTGCCAGCAGTTCCCTTAGCGGAGAGAAGCAGTTCTTC. Translating gives CASSSLSGEKQFF.